This T cell receptor (beta chain) was observed in a study of technical replicates of blood from several donors. The CDR3 spans 12 residues. V lost 1 base to trimming and J lost 8 bases; unmatched junction nucleotides: 1. Per the germline V gene, CDR1 is SGDLS and CDR2 is YYNGEE. The method was immunoSEQ multiplex PCR; TCRdb's version includes in-frame clones alone and lacks a portion of them. Seen here are about 81,000 clones, approximately 80% observed once, and the top ten hold 3% to 4.5%. Sequencing input: PBMCs. This sequence joins TRBV9 and TRBJ1-1, with 8 bases identical to TRBD1. This sequence was found in a human donor in good health. Some clones in this sample may be carry-over from other donors' samples. CDR3 sequence reads: CASSVQGAEAFF. In DNA, the CDR3 is TGTGCCAGCAGCGTACAGGGGGCCGAAGCTTTCTTT.